A selection of T cell receptor beta chains follows, all from one sample in a study of T cells in localized non-small cell lung cancer. Assay: immunoSEQ multiplex PCR; the TCRdb copy retains only in-frame clones and omits some. The sample lists nearly 25,000 clones, more than 85% occurring once. Sequences were derived from peripheral blood, sampled before any cancer treatment. Source of these receptors: a man aged 40 to 70 with stage III squamous cell lung carcinoma. Each CDR3 is given with its conserved first and last residue. D genes are given only for firm matches. Only some rows state a clone size, as once, few, many or a class for expanded clones.

cdr3_length	v_call	d_call	clone_size	cdr3_aa
15	TRBV6-6	-	-	CASTPGGGGNSPLHF
14	TRBV30	-	-	CAWNEAQYTDTQYF
11	TRBV30	TRBD1	-	CAWATGQRAFF
17	TRBV7-4	-	once	CASSRKEAEPSYNEQFF
16	TRBV5-4	-	-	CASSLPGLANQETQYF
14	TRBV5-1	TRBD2	-	CASSLGGSGETQYF
16	TRBV19	TRBD1	-	CASSINGQEFSYEQYF
14	TRBV19	-	-	CASSMRGLSYEQYF
13	TRBV7-9	TRBD2	-	CASSPPSGETQYF
14	TRBV9	-	-	CASTGAATNEKLFF
14	TRBV4-1	-	-	CASSQDPRRETQYF
16	TRBV27	-	-	CASSSPLYRGSYEQYF
14	TRBV9	-	-	CASSPGTKEGEQYF
13	TRBV11-2	-	-	CASSSQLGTEAFF
14	TRBV9	-	-	CASSARQLAYEQYF
17	TRBV7-9	TRBD1	-	CASSSSPSRDRHNGYTF
14	TRBV6-6	-	-	CASSPDGAGNTIYF
16	TRBV6-1	-	-	CAISEWGPDPKNIQYF
13	TRBV30	-	-	CAWSRRQAYGYTF
18	TRBV5-1	-	-	CASSGTPTKEKLYNEQFF
17	TRBV23-1	TRBD1	-	CASSQSLRQGSLYEQYF
11	TRBV6-1	-	-	CASRSFTEAFF
14	TRBV4-3	-	-	CASSQGQLNTEAFF
15	TRBV2	TRBD2	-	CASSPLAGGPDTQYF
15	TRBV28	TRBD1	once	CASSLTFPRGDGYTF
14	TRBV9	TRBD1	-	CASSVGQGRDEQYF
16	TRBV5-6	-	-	CASSLMGGGGTGELFF
17	TRBV23-1	TRBD1	-	CASSQFLGQPNTGELFF
14	TRBV18	-	-	CASSGQTTSGEQFF
15	TRBV6-1	TRBD1	-	CASSVGTGVSDTQYF
15	TRBV5-5	-	-	CASSQTPLSYNEQFF
14	TRBV6-5	-	-	CASSYSKQTYEQYF
13	TRBV18	-	-	CASSPGEDYGYTF
14	TRBV6-5	TRBD1	-	CASSRQGSNQPQHF
12	TRBV5-6	-	-	CASSSFTDTQYF
15	TRBV19	TRBD2	-	CASSIAGGGTDTQYF
16	TRBV4-2	TRBD2	-	CASSPSSGSYTDTQYF
15	TRBV28	TRBD2	-	CASSGVSGAYNEQFF
14	TRBV7-9	TRBD1	-	CASSVGQLSYEQYF
13	TRBV7-2	-	-	CASSLGFTGELFF
14	TRBV5-8	-	few	CASSSLGAGFPLHF
14	TRBV13	-	-	CASSVRGIKGEQYF
13	TRBV19	TRBD2	-	CASSRAGGDTQYF
14	TRBV19	-	-	CASSKGLSYNEQFF
12	TRBV7-2	-	-	CASSSVTYGYTF
14	TRBV29-1	TRBD2	once	CSVTGTSGYNEQFF
16	TRBV9	TRBD1	-	CASSERTGTGPDEQYF
15	TRBV11-2	-	-	CASSLDHGGRETQYF
12	TRBV29-1	-	-	CSAGTRQETQYF
13	TRBV5-1	-	-	CASSLESPGEQFF
15	TRBV27	-	-	CASSLDGGRNSPLHF
14	TRBV5-1	-	-	CASTLSLGGAEAFF
14	TRBV7-6	-	-	CASSLLGGSYEQYF
14	TRBV7-2	-	-	CASSLGAGNEKLFF
14	TRBV5-4	TRBD2	once	CASSRTSGSYEQYF
15	TRBV4-1	TRBD2	-	CASSQLAGGYNEQFF